A selection of T cell receptor beta chains follows, all from one sample in a study of T cells in Graves' hyperthyroidism and ophthalmopathy. TCRdb used MiXCR to reprocess the multiplex PCR reads, holding one entry per CDR3 protein. The data contain about 560,000 distinct CDR3 sequences, 15% to 20% of them seen just once; the ten biggest clones take up about 17%. Sequenced input: blood. These receptors were obtained from a woman between 18 and 29 years old with Graves' hyperthyroidism. CDR3s include the opening cysteine and the closing phenylalanine or tryptophan. D genes are given only for firm matches. Expanded clones are given a class, and other clones once, few, many or no size at all.

TGTGCCAGCAGCCAATCCTCTGGAAACACCATATATTTT	CASSQSSGNTIYF	many	TRBJ1-3	TRBV3-1	NA
TGTGCCACCAGTGATGCAGGGACTAGCGGAGCCTACAATGAGCAGTTCTTC	CATSDAGTSGAYNEQFF	NA	TRBJ2-1	TRBV24-1	TRBD2
TGTGCCAGCAGTCCCACCAGCTACCCACAGATCCGCAATCAGCCCCAGCATTTT	CASSPTSYPQIRNQPQHF	NA	TRBJ1-5	TRBV6-1	NA
TGTGCCATCAGTGGCAGGGACAATCAGCCCCAGCATTTT	CAISGRDNQPQHF	NA	TRBJ1-5	TRBV10-3	NA
TGTGCCAGCAGCCCAGACTTAGTCGGTGAAGCTTTCTTT	CASSPDLVGEAFF	many	TRBJ1-1	TRBV11-3	NA
TGTGCCAGCAGTTTAGGCGGGGCCAACGTCCTGACTTTC	CASSLGGANVLTF	many	TRBJ2-6	TRBV12-3/TRBV12-4	NA
TGTGCCAGCAGCCAAGTGGAGGGGGTCGTGGATGGCTACACCTTC	CASSQVEGVVDGYTF	few	TRBJ1-2	TRBV3-1	NA
TGTGCCAGCAGTCTCGTTTTGACAAGCACCGGGGAGCTGTTTTTT	CASSLVLTSTGELFF	NA	TRBJ2-2	TRBV7-2	NA
TGTGCCAGCAGATCTTCCGGGACAGGGATTACCGGGGAGCTGTTTTTT	CASRSSGTGITGELFF	many	TRBJ2-2	TRBV11-2	TRBD1
TGTGCCAGCAGCCTATGGACAGGGGCACGGGGCACTGAAGCTTTCTTT	CASSLWTGARGTEAFF	few	TRBJ1-1	TRBV7-9	TRBD1
TGTGCCAGCAGCGGGAGGGACGACGAGCAGTACTTC	CASSGRDDEQYF	few	TRBJ2-7	TRBV27	TRBD2
TGCAGTGCTTCGGGATCGGGACTAGCGGCCTCCTACGAGCAGTACTTC	CSASGSGLAASYEQYF	many	TRBJ2-7	TRBV20-1	TRBD2
TGCAGTGCTAGAAGGACAGCTACCTACGAGCAGTACTTC	CSARRTATYEQYF	NA	TRBJ2-7	TRBV20-1	NA
TGTGCCAGCAGCCCGAAGCGGGGGGGCTCCTACAATGAGCAGTTCTTC	CASSPKRGGSYNEQFF	few	TRBJ2-1	TRBV14	TRBD2
TGTGCCAGCTCACCACTGACAGGAACGCAAGAGACCCAGTACTTC	CASSPLTGTQETQYF	few	TRBJ2-5	TRBV18	NA
TGCAGTGCCCTGACAGGACTAGCCAAAAACATTCAGTACTTC	CSALTGLAKNIQYF	many	TRBJ2-4	TRBV20-1	NA
TGTGCCAGCCAACGGGGCACTGAAGCTTTCTTT	CASQRGTEAFF	many	TRBJ1-1	TRBV12-3/TRBV12-4	NA
TGCAGCGTGGGCCCTGACACCTACGAGCAGTACTTC	CSVGPDTYEQYF	few	TRBJ2-7	TRBV29-1	NA
TGCGCCAGCAGGGATACCAGGAAAAACTATGGCTACACCTTC	CASRDTRKNYGYTF	few	TRBJ1-2	TRBV5-1	NA
TGTGCCAGCAGTGTGAGACTGGAGAATTCACCCCTCCACTTT	CASSVRLENSPLHF	few	TRBJ1-6	TRBV2	NA
TGTGCCAGCTCACCCGCGGGACTAGCGGGGTCCTACAATGAGCAGTTCTTC	CASSPAGLAGSYNEQFF	NA	TRBJ2-1	TRBV18	TRBD2
TGCGCCAGCTTTAGCGGGGGGAGCACCGGGGAGCTGTTTTTT	CASFSGGSTGELFF	NA	TRBJ2-2	TRBV5-1	TRBD2
TGTGCCAGCAGTTACGAGACAGGGGAGGACACTGAAGCTTTCTTT	CASSYETGEDTEAFF	few	TRBJ1-1	TRBV6-5	TRBD1
TGTGCCAGCAGCCGGGACAGGGACCCGGGTTCACCCCTCCACTTT	CASSRDRDPGSPLHF	few	TRBJ1-6	TRBV7-9	TRBD1
TGTGCTAGTGGCTCAGACAGCTACGAGCAGTACTTC	CASGSDSYEQYF	few	TRBJ2-7	TRBV12-5	NA
TGCAGTGCTAGAGATTCTGGGGGTGTGGCAGACCAAGAGACCCAGTACTTC	CSARDSGGVADQETQYF	many	TRBJ2-5	TRBV20-1	NA
TGTGCCAGCAGCGCTCGAGGTGAAGAGAGGGAGGAGTACTTC	CASSARGEEREEYF	many	TRBJ2-7	TRBV7-9	NA
TGTGCCAGCAGCCCACCCCCGGGGCCTCACCCCTCATATAGCAATCAGCCCCAGCATTTT	CASSPPPGPHPSYSNQPQHF	many	TRBJ1-5	TRBV27	NA
TGTGCCAGCTCACGATCGCAAGTGACAGTTGAGCAGTTCTTC	CASSRSQVTVEQFF	NA	TRBJ2-1	TRBV18	NA
TGTGCCAGCAGTCCCCCGGGTTTGAGGTCTGACGGGGAGCTGTTTTTT	CASSPPGLRSDGELFF	few	TRBJ2-2	TRBV28	NA
TGTGCCAGCAGCTTCCAGCGGATGTACCAAGAGACCCAGTACTTC	CASSFQRMYQETQYF	few	TRBJ2-5	TRBV13	NA
TGTGCCAGCAGCTTAGTAGCAGGGGGCGTCCACAATGAGCAGTTCTTC	CASSLVAGGVHNEQFF	many	TRBJ2-1	TRBV7-6	TRBD1
TGTGCCAGCAGTTACCGGAGGATGAACACTGAAGCTTTCTTT	CASSYRRMNTEAFF	NA	TRBJ1-1	TRBV6-2/TRBV6-3	NA
TGTGCCAGCAGTTTAACTAGGTTAACGAGTGAGCAGTTCTTC	CASSLTRLTSEQFF	NA	TRBJ2-1	TRBV28	NA
TGTGCCAGCTCACCACGAGAAGGTGAAGGCTCTGGAAACACCATATATTTT	CASSPREGEGSGNTIYF	once	TRBJ1-3	TRBV18	NA
TGTGCCAGCAGTTTATCGAACTCTCAGGGGGGCAAGACCCAGTACTTC	CASSLSNSQGGKTQYF	many	TRBJ2-5	TRBV27	NA
TGTGCCAGCAGTTACTCGACTAGCGGGGCCTCCACAGATACGCAGTATTTT	CASSYSTSGASTDTQYF	NA	TRBJ2-3	TRBV6-5	TRBD2
TGTGCCAGCAGTATTAACAGGAGAAGCACTGAAGCTTTCTTT	CASSINRRSTEAFF	many	TRBJ1-1	TRBV2	NA
TGTGCCAGCATAGCGGGAGTCACCGGGGAGCTGTTTTTT	CASIAGVTGELFF	many	TRBJ2-2	TRBV28	TRBD2
TGCGCCAGCAGCCTCCCAGAATTTATGAGGCCACAGTTCTATGGCTACACCTTC	CASSLPEFMRPQFYGYTF	NA	TRBJ1-2	TRBV4-1	NA
TGCGCCAGCAGCTTAACCGAGGACCTAGCCAAAAACATTCAGTACTTC	CASSLTEDLAKNIQYF	NA	TRBJ2-4	TRBV5-1	NA
TGTGCCAGCAGCTTAGCCACGACAGGGCGGAACACTGAAGCTTTCTTT	CASSLATTGRNTEAFF	NA	TRBJ1-1	TRBV7-9	TRBD1
TGTGCTAGTGGCTGGGGTTATGGCTACACCTTC	CASGWGYGYTF	few	TRBJ1-2	TRBV12-5	NA
TGCGCCAGCAGCTTAGGTAAGACTAGCGGGAGAAATGAGCAGTTCTTC	CASSLGKTSGRNEQFF	many	TRBJ2-1	TRBV5-1	TRBD2
TGTGCCAGCAGCCTGGGACCGAGTAATGAAAAACTGTTTTTT	CASSLGPSNEKLFF	few	TRBJ1-4	TRBV7-2	NA
TGTGCCAGCAGCCCCGGGACCCATAGCTCCTACAATGAGCAGTTCTTC	CASSPGTHSSYNEQFF	few	TRBJ2-1	TRBV6-2/TRBV6-3	NA
TGTGCCACCAGTGATATCCGGGACAGGGAGGATGAGCAGTTCTTC	CATSDIRDREDEQFF	many	TRBJ2-1	TRBV24-1	TRBD1
TGTGCCAGCAGCTTAGAATGGGCCGACGAGCAGTACTTC	CASSLEWADEQYF	many	TRBJ2-7	TRBV11-2	NA
TGTGCCAGCAGCAAAGAGGGACTAGGCACAGATACGCAGTATTTT	CASSKEGLGTDTQYF	many	TRBJ2-3	TRBV11-2	TRBD2
TGTGCCAGCAGTTCCTGGACGGTCGGTAACTATGGCTACACCTTC	CASSSWTVGNYGYTF	NA	TRBJ1-2	TRBV5-4	NA
TGCAGTGCTAGTCTCGTTACCTACAATGAGCAGTTCTTC	CSASLVTYNEQFF	many	TRBJ2-1	TRBV20-1	NA
TGTGCCACCAGCAGCGAGGGGGCCGGAAACATTCAGTACTTC	CATSSEGAGNIQYF	few	TRBJ2-4	TRBV15	TRBD1
TGCAGTGCACCTAGCGGGAGGCCCTACACCGGGGAGCTGTTTTTT	CSAPSGRPYTGELFF	many	TRBJ2-2	TRBV20-1	TRBD2
TGTGCCAGCACCTCTACGCAGTATTTT	CASTSTQYF	NA	TRBJ2-3	TRBV12-3/TRBV12-4	NA
TGTGCCAGCAGCTCGAGGGGAACAGGGCGTTCTGAAGCTTTCTTT	CASSSRGTGRSEAFF	few	TRBJ1-1	TRBV7-9	NA
TGTGCCAGCAGCCAGCCCCTATGGGACAGAAAAGGCAATGAGCAGTTCTTC	CASSQPLWDRKGNEQFF	many	TRBJ2-1	TRBV3-1	TRBD1
TGTGCCAGCTTTCGGGGTGGGGTCTACAATGAGCAGTTCTTC	CASFRGGVYNEQFF	few	TRBJ2-1	TRBV7-9	NA
TGCAGTGCTAGAGATCCGAGGGTAACAAATCAGCCCCAGCATTTT	CSARDPRVTNQPQHF	NA	TRBJ1-5	TRBV20-1	NA
TGTGCCAGCAGCGAGGGACAGAGTAAAGCCAAAAACATTCAGTACTTC	CASSEGQSKAKNIQYF	few	TRBJ2-4	TRBV9	TRBD1
TGTGCCAGCAGCTTTGGCCTAGACCCTTTCAATGAGCAGTTCTTC	CASSFGLDPFNEQFF	many	TRBJ2-1	TRBV7-2	NA